This T cell receptor (beta chain) was obtained from a study of blood T cell repertoires in COVID-19. Background on the study: Researchers got acute and convalescent COVID-19 samples from the United States, Italy and Spain. T cells, B-cell-depleted T cells, or PBMCs provided the cDNA or gDNA that served as material.

This CDR3 is 14 amino acids long. Germline values: CDR1 LGHDT, CDR2 YNNKEL (reference sequence). The V end was cut by 3 bases, the J end by 1 base, with 7 bases between. In the source study's methods: Using reference gene primer amplification, nucleated cell counts were estimated. Generated by immunoSEQ multiplex PCR, the TCRdb table keeps only in-frame clones and is missing some. The V and J calls and clone size come from that table; D and trimming were worked out from the DNA. Found here are tens of thousands of clones, roughly 88% of them singletons; the top ten hold 25%. The receptor was derived from a man aged 60-69 years with acute or convalescent COVID-19. The sequencing sample was made of peripheral blood. The V call is TRBV3-1 (or the pseudogene TRBV3-2), the J call TRBJ1-3, with D maybe TRBD1 (5 bases). CDR3 in DNA: TGTGCCAGCAGCCACAGGGTTTCTGGAAACACCATATATTTT. Translating gives CASSHRVSGNTIYF.